This TCR beta chain comes out of a study of graft-versus-host responses after intestinal transplantation. Study at large: Induction using anti-thymocyte globulin, followed by tacrolimus and steroids for roughly 3 years, was given to all recipients.

Study-level points and caveats: With peak circulating GvH clone levels came an association with early post-transplant HvG declines. Graft-versus-host to host-versus-graft clonal ratios in allografts were high in patients with graft-donor T cell macrochimerism. Recipient marrow contained GvH clones, some of which appeared first in ileum or blood.

Repertoires were generated with immunoSEQ multiplex PCR, while TCRdb's copy carries only in-frame clones and drops some. Here the sample spans about 86,000 clones, around 86% being singletons. The CDR3 consists of 13 residues. The V end lost 6 bases, the J end lost 0 bases, and 8 bases lay between the germline ends. CDR1 PRHDT and CDR2 FYEKMQ come from the germline V gene (reference sequence). On this clone: Its target is unknown.

The sample in question was unstimulated CD8+ T cells sorted from spleen or lymph node cells, obtained before intestinal transplant. This chain uses TRBV13 with TRBJ2-5, with TRBD2 as a possible D gene (5 bases). The source of this sequence is a human donor who received an intestinal transplant. CDR3 nucleotide sequence: TGTGCCAGCAGTCGGGAACACCAAGAGACCCAGTACTTC. It is translated as CASSREHQETQYF.